The 26 T cell receptor beta chains given below trace back to one sample, sequenced in a study of T cell repertoires in cytomegalovirus infection. In TCRdb, the reads were re-called with MiXCR into one record per CDR3 protein. The sample lists around 360,000 distinct CDR3 sequences; about 32% were seen once. These receptors have no identified antigens. Specimen: cultured PBMCs, collected from culture after CMV antigen stimulation. The origin of the receptors is a human donor in good health (CMV status not recorded). Some clones in this sample may be carry-over from other donors' samples.

V usage is TRBV24-1 and J usage is TRBJ1-5, with 7 bases lining up with TRBD1. The CDR3 sequence is 18 residues long. Germline values: CDR1 KGHDR, CDR2 SFDVKD. V gave up 9 bases and J gave up 6 bases; unmatched junction bases: 22. The CDR3 protein is CATGSAEQGMSWVQPQHF. In DNA, the CDR3 is TGTGCCACCGGTAGCGCGGAACAGGGGATGAGTTGGGTTCAGCCCCAGCATTTT.

The chain couples TRBV4-3 to TRBJ1-2; D is uncertain. Germline assignment: CDR1 LGHNA and CDR2 YSLEER. The CDR3 runs to 13 residues. V dropped 1 base and J dropped 5 bases, with 8 bases sitting between them. The CDR3: CASSQVIYYGYTF. CDR3 coding DNA: TGCGCCAGCAGCCAAGTAATTTATTATGGCTACACCTTC.

This rearrangement joins TRBV20-1 to TRBJ2-1, with 11 bases identical to TRBD2. CDR3 length: 15 amino acids. The germline V gene has CDR1 DFQATT and CDR2 SNEGSKA (reference sequence). V was clipped by 2 bases and J by 5 bases; unmatched bases: 5. CDR3 residues: CSARPSGRPHNEQFF. In nucleotides, the CDR3 is TGCAGTGCTAGACCTAGCGGGAGGCCACACAATGAGCAGTTCTTC.

This chain connects TRBV7-2 to TRBJ1-2, with D possibly being TRBD1 (5 bases). Trimming took 3 bases from V and 4 from J, leaving 12 bases between them. This CDR3 comprises 14 residues. Germline values: CDR1 SGHTA, CDR2 FQGNSA. DNA for the CDR3: TGTGCCAGCAGCTTGCCGGGGGGGAGCTATGGCTACACCTTC. Protein: CASSLPGGSYGYTF. The variable domain in full, with the rest retrieved from reference TRBV7-2 and TRBJ1-2, is GAGVSQSPSNKVTEKGKDVELRCDPISGHTALYWYRQSLGQGLEFLIYFQGNSAPDKSGLPSDRFSAERTGGSVSTLTIQRTQQEDSAVYLCASSLPGGSYGYTFGSGTRLTVV.

Turning to this clonotype: A much larger clone is a single base away; this may be a read error. This chain joins TRBV7-3 and TRBJ2-1, with 7 bases identical to TRBD2. The V gene end was trimmed by 4 bases and the J gene end by 8 bases; junction bases not matched to a gene: 5. The CDR3 is 13 residues long. Germline lookup yields CDR1 SGHTA and CDR2 FQGTGA. The CDR3 DNA is TGTGCCAGCAGCTCCCGGGGGAGGGATGAGCAGTTCTTC. It is translated as CASSSRGRDEQFF.

The rearrangement links TRBV5-6 to TRBJ2-1; D may be TRBD1 (5 bases). Germline V gene sequence: CDR1 SGHDT, CDR2 YYEEEE. The V and J ends lost 1 base and 6 bases respectively, with 14 bases between them. The CDR3 runs 15 residues. The chain's CDR3 is CASSLPPDIINEQFF. The DNA for the CDR3 is TGTGCCAGCAGCTTGCCACCGGACATAATCAATGAGCAGTTCTTC.

In this sample, this clonotype turned up a few times. This rearrangement joins TRBV27 to TRBJ2-7, with D perhaps assigned TRBD1 or TRBD2 (5 bases each). Trimming stripped 7 bases from V and 0 bases from J, with 16 bases between. Germline V lookup: CDR1 MNHEY, CDR2 SMNVEV (reference sequence). The CDR3 sequence is 15 residues long. The CDR3 sequence is CASNGRGRNSYEQYF. DNA of the CDR3: TGTGCCAGCAACGGACGGGGACGTAACTCCTACGAGCAGTACTTC.

The V call is TRBV6-1, the J call TRBJ2-4, with 7 bases identical to TRBD1. CDR3 length: 17 residues. Germline V gene lookup returns CDR1 MNHNS and CDR2 SASEGT. Unmatched junction bases numbered 14, after V lost 6 bases and J lost 3 bases. The CDR3, as DNA: TGTGCCAGCAGCCCCGGAACAGGGGCTGTGGGCAAAAACATTCAGTACTTC. Encoded protein: CASSPGTGAVGKNIQYF.

This clonotype showed up just once. The chain couples TRBV4-3 to TRBJ1-4; a possible D gene is TRBD1 (6 bases). The V and J ends lost 6 bases and 11 bases respectively, with 25 bases between them. Germline V gene lookup returns CDR1 LGHNA and CDR2 YSLEER. The CDR3 sequence is 16 residues long. As DNA, the CDR3 is TGCGCCAGCAGTGCAGTGGGGGCTCCCATGAATAGGAAACTGTTTTTT. It translates to CASSAVGAPMNRKLFF.

The chain employs TRBV24-1 and TRBJ1-6; 10 bases match TRBD1. The CDR3 is 14 amino acids. Germline V gene data show CDR1 as KGHDR and CDR2 as SFDVKD. V lost 5 bases and J lost 9; bases outside the gene matches: 3. CDR3 in amino acids: CATSARDRGSPLHF. The CDR3 coding sequence is TGTGCCACCAGTGCCCGGGACAGGGGTTCACCCCTCCACTTT.

V usage is TRBV12-3 or TRBV12-4 and J usage is TRBJ1-2; D gene uncertain. The CDR3 contains 11 residues. V lost 7 bases, J lost 7 bases, and 10 bases lay in between. The CDR3, as DNA: TGTGCCAGCAAATCTGTCGGTGGCTACACCTTC. Translated, it gives CASKSVGGYTF.

The rearrangement links TRBV9 to TRBJ2-7, with D perhaps matching TRBD1 or TRBD2 (5 bases each). V was shortened by 2 bases and J by 2 bases, with 14 bases between the two germline ends. The CDR3 is 15 amino acids. Germline CDR1 and CDR2: SGDLS and YYNGEE. The CDR3 protein is CASSVGRGVTYEQYF. Written as DNA, the CDR3 is TGTGCCAGCAGCGTGGGTAGGGGAGTTACCTACGAGCAGTACTTC.

The J gene is TRBJ1-2, the V gene TRBV19; the D gene is possibly TRBD1 (6 bases). CDR1 is LNHDA, CDR2 SQIVND, per germline (reference sequence). The V gene lost 5 bases and the J gene lost 10 bases, with 14 bases spanning the gap. The CDR3 consists of 12 residues. The chain's CDR3 is CASSALQGPYTF. The CDR3 DNA reads as TGTGCCAGTAGTGCCTTACAGGGACCCTACACCTTC.

This clonotype was seen only a few times. The genes are TRBV7-2 and TRBJ2-5; 8 nucleotides match TRBD1. This CDR3 has 14 amino acids. J was trimmed by 1 base and V by 5 bases; bases with no gene match: 3. Germline V gives CDR1 SGHTA, CDR2 FQGNSA. The CDR3 region is CASSPGGRQETQYF. The CDR3 bases are TGTGCCAGCAGCCCAGGGGGCCGCCAAGAGACCCAGTACTTC.

The rearrangement joins TRBV20-1 to TRBJ2-3; 7 bases map to TRBD2. This CDR3 is 17 amino acids long. Germline trimming cut 2 bases from V and 0 bases from J; bases unmatched to any gene: 11. From germline, CDR1 is DFQATT and CDR2 SNEGSKA (reference sequence). The CDR3, as DNA: TGCAGTGCTAGACTTGACCTTAGCGGGCCTAGCACAGATACGCAGTATTTT. It yields the protein CSARLDLSGPSTDTQYF.

The rearrangement uses TRBV6-5 and TRBJ1-5, with D uncertain. This CDR3 has 17 residues. Germline V gene lookup returns CDR1 MNHEY and CDR2 SVGAGI. V was shortened by 6 bases and J by 0 bases, with 18 bases between the two germline ends. CDR3 residues: CASSRLRGGISNQPQHF. For the CDR3, the DNA is TGTGCCAGCAGCAGACTTCGCGGCGGGATTAGCAATCAGCCCCAGCATTTT.

In its sample, this clonotype was seen many times. DNA for the CDR3: TGTGCCAGCATCCTGTCAATGATAAGCACCGATGAGCAGTTCTTC. Amino acids: CASILSMISTDEQFF. The chain combines TRBV7-8 with TRBJ2-1; no reliable D call. Germline CDR1 reads SGHVS; CDR2 reads FQNEAQ. The V and J ends lost 7 bases and 8 bases respectively, with 21 bases between them. This CDR3 has 15 amino acids.

This clonotype was counted a few times. This chain links TRBV25-1 with TRBJ1-6; tentatively, D is TRBD1 (6 bases). Trimming stripped 5 bases from V and 9 bases from J, with 29 bases between. This CDR3 spans 19 amino acids. Germline assignment: CDR1 MGHDK and CDR2 SYGVNS. CDR3: CASSHIPTGPDLDSSPLHF. CDR3 DNA: TGTGCCAGCAGTCACATTCCGACAGGACCAGATCTTGATAGTTCACCCCTCCACTTT.

This clonotype has more than one count but fewer than ten. This chain uses TRBV7-2 with TRBJ2-7; D unresolved. CDR1 and CDR2 (germline): SGHTA, FQGNSA. The CDR3 is 15 amino acids. V was cut by 5 bases and J by 3 bases, with 17 bases left in between. The CDR3 coding sequence is TGTGCCAGCAGCCGGAGCCCCAGTGGCCTCTACGAGCAGTACGTC. This encodes CASSRSPSGLYEQYV.

The CDR3 DNA is TGTGCCAGCAGTTTTCAGGGGGGAGTTTTTCATGAGCAGTTCTTC. It encodes CASSFQGGVFHEQFF. The chain has TRBV28 and TRBJ2-1; D may be TRBD1 (7 bases). Germline lookup yields CDR1 MDHEN and CDR2 SYDVKM. The germline V and J ends were trimmed by 3 bases and 8 bases, with 17 bases remaining between them. The CDR3 is 15 amino acids. Combining the CDR3 with reference TRBV28 and TRBJ2-1 gives the whole variable domain DVKVTQSSRYLVKRTGEKVFLECVQDMDHENMFWYRQDPGLGLRLIYFSYDVKMKEKGDIPEGYSVSREKKERFSLILESASTNQTSMYLCASSFQGGVFHEQFFGPGTRLTVL.

V and J are TRBV10-3 and TRBJ2-3; D might be TRBD1 or TRBD2, each matching 5 bases. The CDR3 totals 14 residues. V lost 6 bases and J lost 3, with 13 bases in between. Germline CDR1 ENHRY, CDR2 SYGVKD. CDR3 sequence: CAIRGTELTDTQYF. Here the CDR3 DNA reads TGTGCCATCAGGGGGACGGAGCTGACAGATACGCAGTATTTT.

This clonotype has just a few counts. This chain uses TRBV7-2 with TRBJ1-4; D is perhaps TRBD1 (5 bases). Germline V lookup: CDR1 SGHTA, CDR2 FQGNSA. The germline V and J ends were trimmed by 3 bases and 2 bases, with 19 bases remaining between them. The CDR3 extends over 18 amino acids. CDR3 coding DNA: TGTGCCAGCAGCTTGGCAGGGATTCGGGGGAGGACTAATGAAAAACTGTTTTTT. It yields the protein CASSLAGIRGRTNEKLFF.

V and J are TRBV27 and TRBJ2-5, with D unclear. CDR3 size: 15 residues. Trimming removed 6 bases from V and 2 bases from J, with 16 bases in between. Per germline, CDR1 MNHEY and CDR2 SMNVEV (reference sequence). Here the CDR3 DNA reads TGTGCCAGCAGGCCCGTCGTTATTAGGCAAGAGACCCAGTACTTC. This codes for CASRPVVIRQETQYF.

This chain connects TRBV19 to TRBJ2-3; the match to TRBD2 covers 9 bases. This CDR3 has 15 amino acids. Germline-derived CDR1 and CDR2 are LNHDA and SQIVND (reference sequence). V lost 5 bases, J lost 4 bases, and 7 bases stayed unmatched. The DNA of the CDR3 is TGTGCCAGTAGTGGGCTAGCGGGAAGCCCAGATACGCAGTATTTT. Protein: CASSGLAGSPDTQYF.

In its sample, this clonotype was seen many times. The gene calls are TRBV7-2 and TRBJ1-4; 7 nucleotides line up with TRBD1. CDR3 length: 16 amino acids. The V gene end was trimmed by 6 bases and the J gene end by 10 bases; junction bases not matched to a gene: 17. The germline V gene encodes CDR1 SGHTA and CDR2 FQGNSA. CDR3 DNA: TGTGCCAGCAGTTCCTCAGGACAGGCCTTTCAGGGAAAACTGTTTTTT. Protein: CASSSSGQAFQGKLFF.

J is TRBJ2-1 and V is TRBV19; TRBD1 is a possible D gene (5 bases). The CDR3 covers 16 residues. V gave up 0 bases and J gave up 0 bases, with 9 bases separating them. Looked up from germline, CDR1 is LNHDA and CDR2 is SQIVND (reference sequence). The CDR3 nucleotides are TGTGCCAGTAGTATAGATCACAGGAGCTCCTACAATGAGCAGTTCTTC. Residues: CASSIDHRSSYNEQFF.